Each of the 29 T cell receptor beta chains below was sequenced from the same sample in a study of T cell responses to AZD1222 COVID-19 vaccine. This table comes from immunoSEQ multiplex PCR, and its TCRdb copy is limited to in-frame clones, with some not included. Among approximately 170,000 clones listed, 90% to 95% were seen once. The sample in question was peripheral blood, obtained 28 days after the second AZD1222 dose. The receptor source for this set is an adult who received the AZD1222 COVID-19 vaccine.

The chain couples TRBV5-1 to TRBJ2-4, with D perhaps TRBD2 (5 bases). This CDR3 region has 18 residues. CDR1 and CDR2 from the germline V gene are SGHRS and YFSETQ. Between the trimmed V and J ends, which lost 0 bases and 0 bases, there was a span of 16 bases. The chain's CDR3 is CASSLEGEDLVAKNIQYF. In nucleotides, the CDR3 is TGCGCCAGCAGCTTGGAGGGAGAGGATCTTGTAGCCAAAAACATTCAGTACTTC.

The J gene is TRBJ2-7, the V gene TRBV3-1 (or the pseudogene TRBV3-2), with D possibly TRBD2 on 5 matching bases. From germline, CDR1 is LGHDT and CDR2 YNNKEL (reference sequence). The CDR3 extends over 12 amino acids. V lost 5 bases and J 7 bases, leaving 12 bases between the germline ends. The CDR3 here is CASSSRESEQYF. The CDR3, as DNA: TGTGCCAGCAGCTCGAGGGAGTCGGAGCAGTACTTC.

J is TRBJ2-7 and V is TRBV27, with D unresolved. Germline values: CDR1 MNHEY, CDR2 SMNVEV (reference sequence). V lost 6 bases, J lost 3 bases, and 18 bases lay in between. The CDR3 has 15 amino acids. CDR3 loop: CASSPRQVILYEQYF. CDR3 DNA: TGTGCCAGCAGCCCGCGCCAGGTAATCCTCTACGAGCAGTACTTC.

This chain links TRBV6-4 with TRBJ2-7, with 7 bases matching TRBD1. This CDR3 spans 14 amino acids. CDR1 and CDR2 from the germline V gene are MRHNA and SNTAGT. Germline trimming cut 5 bases from V and 2 bases from J; bases unmatched to any gene: 6. The CDR3 coding sequence is TGTGCCAGCAGTTTTGAGGACAGGACCTACGAGCAGTACTTC. Amino acid sequence: CASSFEDRTYEQYF.

The rearrangement links TRBV7-2 to TRBJ1-1, with D unresolved. Germline V CDR1 and CDR2: SGHTA, FQGNSA. V lost 2 bases to trimming and J lost 0 bases, with 4 bases between them. The CDR3 runs 13 residues. CDR3 region: CASSLTVNTEAFF. The CDR3, as DNA: TGTGCCAGCAGCTTAACAGTGAACACTGAAGCTTTCTTT.

Only one count was recorded for this clone. The chain uses TRBV18 and TRBJ2-7; D is possibly TRBD1 or TRBD2 (5 bases each). Germline V gene sequence: CDR1 KGHSH, CDR2 LQKENI. The V gene lost 5 bases and the J gene lost 7 bases, with 15 bases spanning the gap. CDR3 size: 13 residues. The CDR3 spells CASSYRDLGEQYF. The CDR3 DNA is TGTGCCAGCTCATACCGGGACCTCGGGGAGCAGTACTTC.

J is TRBJ2-1 and V is TRBV7-3; 8 bases align to TRBD1. Germline CDR1 and CDR2: SGHTA and FQGTGA. This CDR3 has 15 residues. V gave up 4 bases and J gave up 9 bases; unmatched junction bases: 11. Written as DNA, the CDR3 is TGTGCCAGCAGCTCTAGTACAAACAGGGGGGCTGAGCAGTTCTTC. Encoded protein: CASSSSTNRGAEQFF.

The CDR3 is CASSPAFNSPLHF. The CDR3 nucleotides read TGTGCCAGCTCACCGGCATTTAATTCACCCCTCCACTTT. The chain couples TRBV18 to TRBJ1-6; D is undetermined. V dropped 3 bases and J dropped 6 bases, with 6 bases sitting between them. Germline V lookup: CDR1 KGHSH, CDR2 LQKENI. The CDR3 consists of 13 residues.

Here the CDR3 reads CASGTGLAGYNEQFF. Here the CDR3 DNA reads TGTGCCAGCGGGACGGGACTAGCGGGGTACAATGAGCAGTTCTTC. The gene calls are TRBV4-2 and TRBJ2-1, with 13 bases that match TRBD2. The CDR3 covers 15 residues. Germline trimming cut 8 bases from V and 4 bases from J; bases unmatched to any gene: 5. Germline CDR1 reads LGHNA; CDR2 reads YNFKEQ.

The chain carries TRBV6-2 or TRBV6-3 and TRBJ2-1; D possibly corresponds to TRBD2 (5 bases). Trimming shortened V by 5 bases and J by 0 bases, and 14 bases separated the two germline ends. CDR1 is MNHEY, CDR2 SVGEGT, per germline. The CDR3 has 16 residues. CDR3: CASSAPSSYSYNEQFF. Here the CDR3 DNA reads TGTGCCAGCAGTGCCCCTAGCAGTTACTCCTACAATGAGCAGTTCTTC.

The sample holds one count of this clone. In DNA, the CDR3 is TGTGCCATCAGTGCCACGGGCGGGAGGGCCGGAGATACGCAGTATTTT. It is translated as CAISATGGRAGDTQYF. This sequence joins TRBV10-3 and TRBJ2-3; TRBD2 agrees at 9 bases. This CDR3 is 16 amino acids long. Germline V CDR1 and CDR2: ENHRY, SYGVKD. V lost 4 bases, J lost 5 bases, and 10 bases stayed unmatched.

The chain joins TRBV30 to TRBJ2-7; D remains ambiguous. The germline V and J ends were trimmed by 3 bases and 3 bases, with 15 bases remaining between them. The CDR3 extends over 14 amino acids. Germline CDR1 and CDR2: GTSNPN and SVGIG (reference sequence). CDR3 amino acids: CAWSAAGRLYEQYF. Here the CDR3 DNA reads TGTGCCTGGAGCGCAGCAGGACGTCTCTACGAGCAGTACTTC.

The chain recombines TRBV18 with TRBJ2-7; 7 positions agree with TRBD1. The CDR3 sequence is 13 residues long. After removal of 5 bases from V and 4 bases from J, the junction contained 5 bases not matched to a gene. The V gene's germline CDR1 is KGHSH and CDR2 LQKENI. CDR3 loop: CASSSQGIYEQYF. CDR3 DNA: TGTGCCAGCTCATCACAGGGGATTTACGAGCAGTACTTC.

The genes are TRBV15 and TRBJ2-7, with no clear D. The length of the CDR3 is 13 residues. The V gene's germline CDR1 is LNHNV and CDR2 YYDKDF (reference sequence). V was cut by 0 bases and J by 4 bases, with 7 bases left in between. The CDR3 DNA reads TGTGCCACCAGCAGAGATATCGGATACGAGCAGTACTTC. Translating gives CATSRDIGYEQYF.

V gene TRBV6-6 combines with J gene TRBJ1-5; D call uncertain. The germline gives CDR1 MNHNY, CDR2 SVGAGI (reference sequence). Trimming shortened V by 11 bases and J by 0 bases, and 17 bases separated the two germline ends. The CDR3 loop spans 15 amino acids. CDR3 residues: CASAGLGLSNQPQHF. CDR3 nucleotides: TGTGCCTCAGCGGGTCTTGGGCTTAGCAATCAGCCCCAGCATTTT.

The chain links TRBV5-5 to TRBJ1-1; TRBD1 agrees at 10 bases. V was pared by 5 bases and J by 7 bases, with 8 bases of the junction left unmatched. The CDR3 sequence is 14 residues long. CDR1 SGHKS and CDR2 YYEKEE come from the germline V gene (reference sequence). CDR3 loop: CASSPGTGDSEAFF. The CDR3 DNA sequence: TGTGCCAGCAGTCCCGGGACAGGGGATAGTGAAGCTTTCTTT. The full variable domain, in which reference TRBV5-5 and TRBJ1-1 provide the parts outside the CDR3, is DAGVTQSPTHLIKTRGQQVTLRCSPISGHKSVSWYQQVLGQGPQFIFQYYEKEERGRGNFPDRFSARQFPNYSSELNVNALLLGDSALYLCASSPGTGDSEAFFGQGTRLTVV.

The rearrangement joins TRBV5-6 to TRBJ2-1; D is unclear. CDR3 size: 13 residues. V lost 0 bases and J lost 7, with 8 bases in between. Per the germline V gene, CDR1 is SGHDT and CDR2 is YYEEEE. The CDR3 reads CASSLAASNEQFF. DNA for the CDR3: TGTGCCAGCAGCTTGGCAGCTTCGAATGAGCAGTTCTTC.

The chain uses TRBV30 and TRBJ1-6; D is perhaps TRBD1 (6 bases). The CDR3 length is 14 residues. The germline V gene has CDR1 GTSNPN and CDR2 SVGIG (reference sequence). V was clipped by 4 bases and J by 13 bases, with 20 bases between them. The CDR3 reads CAWTPWGASSPLHF. CDR3 nucleotides: TGTGCCTGGACCCCTTGGGGGGCTAGTTCGCCCCTCCACTTT. Together with reference TRBV30 and TRBJ1-6, the CDR3 gives the full variable domain: SQTIHQWPATLVQPVGSPLSLECTVEGTSNPNLYWYRQAAGRGLQLLFYSVGIGQISSEVPQNLSASRPQDRQFILSSKKLLLSDSGFYLCAWTPWGASSPLHFGNGTRLTVT.

The DNA of the CDR3 is TGCGCCAGCAGGACAGGGGGCGATAATTCACCCCTCCACTTT. Translation gives CASRTGGDNSPLHF. V usage is TRBV5-1 and J usage is TRBJ1-6, with TRBD1 matching over 10 bases. J gave up 5 bases and V 5 bases, and 1 base lay outside the gene matches. The CDR3 covers 14 residues. Germline V gives CDR1 SGHRS, CDR2 YFSETQ. The whole variable domain, remainder taken from reference TRBV5-1 and TRBJ1-6, is KAGVTQTPRYLIKTRGQQVTLSCSPISGHRSVSWYQQTPGQGLQFLFEYFSETQRNKGNFPGRFSGRQFSNSRSEMNVSTLELGDSALYLCASRTGGDNSPLHFGNGTRLTVT.

J is TRBJ1-1 and V is TRBV28, with a possible D match to TRBD1 (5 bases). Germline V lookup: CDR1 MDHEN, CDR2 SYDVKM. CDR3 length: 11 residues. The V end lost 2 bases, the J end lost 11 bases, and 9 bases lay between the germline ends. CDR3 bases: TGTGCCAGCAGTTTAGGGTCAGGGGCTTTCTTT. Translated: CASSLGSGAFF.

The J gene is TRBJ2-7, the V gene TRBV3-1 (or the pseudogene TRBV3-2), with D unresolved. Germline V gene sequence: CDR1 LGHDT, CDR2 YNNKEL (reference sequence). The V end was cut by 1 base, the J end by 7 bases, with 14 bases between. This CDR3 comprises 14 residues. The CDR3 is CASSQGWTRTEQYF. In DNA, the CDR3 is TGTGCCAGCAGCCAAGGTTGGACCAGAACGGAGCAGTACTTC.

This clone was seen more than once but under ten times. The chain has TRBV6-1 and TRBJ2-1; D possibly matches TRBD1 or TRBD2 (5 bases each). CDR3 length: 15 residues. Germline V lookup: CDR1 MNHNS, CDR2 SASEGT. V was shortened by 2 bases and J by 8 bases, with 16 bases between the two germline ends. The CDR3 region is CASSEPLRVGDEQFF. The CDR3, as DNA: TGTGCCAGCAGTGAACCCCTGAGGGTAGGGGATGAGCAGTTCTTC.

The CDR3 region is CASGRGNEKLFF. The DNA for the CDR3 is TGTGCCAGCGGCAGGGGAAATGAAAAACTGTTTTTT. The genes are TRBV6-6 and TRBJ1-4; TRBD1 might be the D (6 bases). Trimming pared 8 bases from V and 5 bases from J, leaving 9 bases between. The CDR3 totals 12 residues. From germline, CDR1 is MNHNY and CDR2 SVGAGI (reference sequence).

This chain links TRBV21-1 with TRBJ1-1. TRBV21-1 is annotated as a pseudogene. The CDR3 is 13 residues long. The CDR3 reads CASALPVNTEAFF. CDR3 nucleotide sequence: TGTGCCAGCGCCTTACCCGTGAACACTGAAGCTTTCTTT.

The V and J genes are TRBV7-8 and TRBJ1-4; D gene unclear. The CDR3 extends over 14 amino acids. Germline V gene sequence: CDR1 SGHVS, CDR2 FQNEAQ. Trimming stripped 7 bases from V and 8 bases from J, with 17 bases between. CDR3 amino acids: CASTRAGSGEKLFF. The CDR3 bases are TGTGCCAGCACGCGGGCAGGATCGGGGGAAAAACTGTTTTTT.

The sample holds one count of this clone. V and J are TRBV24-1 and TRBJ1-1; D unclear. CDR3 size: 8 residues. Deletions cut 9 bases from V and 8 bases from J, with 3 bases between. Germline V gives CDR1 KGHDR, CDR2 SFDVKD. The CDR3 region has the DNA TGTGCCACCGGCGAAGCTTTCTTT. This encodes CATGEAFF.

The rearrangement links TRBV30 to TRBJ1-6; D is uncertain. Germline lookup yields CDR1 GTSNPN and CDR2 SVGIG (reference sequence). Trimming took 1 base from V and 7 from J, leaving 8 bases between them. The CDR3 is made up of 13 amino acids. DNA for the CDR3: TGTGCCTGGAGTGAAGTGGAGAATTCACCCCTCCACTTT. This encodes CAWSEVENSPLHF.

V usage is TRBV10-3 and J usage is TRBJ2-7; D is uncertain. Germline values: CDR1 ENHRY, CDR2 SYGVKD. V was clipped by 6 bases and J by 7 bases, with 22 bases between them. CDR3 length equals 15 residues. This CDR3 is CAISDLARKGSEQYF. The CDR3 DNA sequence: TGTGCCATCAGCGATCTTGCGAGGAAGGGATCGGAGCAGTACTTC.

The chain uses TRBV27 and TRBJ1-2; a possible D gene is TRBD1 (6 bases). Germline V gene sequence: CDR1 MNHEY, CDR2 SMNVEV (reference sequence). The CDR3 runs to 15 residues. V was cut by 5 bases and J by 4 bases, with 17 bases left in between. The CDR3: CASSPFVGGGYGYTF. The CDR3 bases are TGTGCCAGCAGTCCCTTCGTCGGGGGCGGCTATGGCTACACCTTC.